Here is one T cell receptor (beta chain) with its context. The sample is drawn from a study of shared clonotypes between healthy human individuals. Each cell subset's genomic DNA was divided evenly among several immunoSEQ plates. Using immunoSEQ multiplex PCR, the repertoire was profiled, and TCRdb retains in-frame clones only, with some absent. The data show about 2 million clones, with about 95% seen just once and 0.9% to 1.4% held by the top ten. Terminally differentiated effector memory CD45RA+ cells were excluded by CCR7 positive selection of CD45RO-negative cells. This clonotype originated in a man younger than 35 in good health. Sequencing used naive CD8+ T cells sorted from blood.

The chain's CDR3 is CSVTHLSGSLSDTQYF. The CDR3 coding sequence is TGCAGCGTTACTCACCTTAGCGGGAGTTTGTCAGATACGCAGTATTTT. V gene TRBV29-1 combines with J gene TRBJ2-3; TRBD2 agrees at 9 bases. The CDR3 covers 16 residues. Germline V gene sequence: CDR1 SQVTM, CDR2 ANQGSEA. The J segment lost 4 bases and the V segment lost 5 bases, leaving 13 bases of the junction unmatched.